The 25 T cell receptor beta chains below were found in one sample sequenced in a study of T cells in Graves' hyperthyroidism and ophthalmopathy. Amplification targeted TCR beta CDR3 regions from RNA transcripts. The HTBI primer set drove a first-round RT-PCR of the TCR CDR3. TCRdb processed the multiplex PCR reads anew with MiXCR; each CDR3 protein has one entry. Seen here are 350,000 to 400,000 distinct CDR3 sequences, more than 13% observed once, and the top ten hold approximately 32%. Specimen: blood. These receptors came from a woman in her 30s with Graves' hyperthyroidism.

The chain carries TRBV2 and TRBJ1-3; 9 nucleotides match TRBD1. The CDR3 runs to 15 residues. The V gene end was trimmed by 6 bases and the J gene end by 3 bases; junction bases not matched to a gene: 6. CDR1 is SNHLY and CDR2 is FYNNEI in the germline V gene. As DNA, the CDR3 is TGTGCCAGCAGCCTCGACAGGGGGAATGGAAACACCATATATTTT. It is translated as CASSLDRGNGNTIYF.

This clonotype was recorded a few times. This rearrangement joins TRBV12-5 to TRBJ2-6; D may match TRBD1 or TRBD2 (5 bases each). V was clipped by 1 base and J by 3 bases, with 10 bases between them. Per germline, CDR1 LGHNT and CDR2 FRNRAP. CDR3 length: 16 residues. The CDR3 DNA is TGTGCTAGTGGTTTGGAGGGACCCGGTGGGGCCAACGTCCTGACTTTC. Protein: CASGLEGPGGANVLTF.

J is TRBJ2-7 and V is TRBV29-1, with D tentatively TRBD2 (5 bases). CDR1 and CDR2 from the germline V gene are SQVTM and ANQGSEA. Trimming removed 2 bases from V and 4 bases from J, with 9 bases in between. The CDR3 runs 12 residues. The CDR3 region is CSVESSGYEQYF. In DNA form, the CDR3 reads TGCAGCGTTGAATCCTCGGGATACGAGCAGTACTTC.

The J gene is TRBJ2-7, the V gene TRBV7-9; D might be TRBD1 or TRBD2, each matching 5 bases. The V end was cut by 1 base, the J end by 9 bases, with 28 bases between. This CDR3 spans 18 amino acids. CDR1 is SEHNR, CDR2 FQNEAQ, per germline (reference sequence). CDR3 protein: CASSLGGSGRDGGYRQYF. The DNA of the CDR3 is TGTGCCAGCAGCTTAGGAGGCTCCGGTCGGGACGGAGGATACCGGCAGTACTTC.

Only a few counts were recorded for this clonotype. The V gene is TRBV28, the J gene TRBJ1-3, with D possibly being TRBD1 (5 bases). The CDR3 covers 16 residues. Germline V gives CDR1 MDHEN, CDR2 SYDVKM. The V end lost 1 base, the J end lost 0 bases, and 10 bases lay between the germline ends. The CDR3 loop is CASSLSGTYSGNTIYF. The DNA of the CDR3 is TGTGCCAGCAGTTTATCAGGGACCTACTCTGGAAACACCATATATTTT.

This clonotype showed up many times. The rearrangement uses TRBV30 and TRBJ1-2; D may be TRBD1 (5 bases). Deletions cut 2 bases from V and 9 bases from J, with 10 bases between. Germline loops: CDR1 GTSNPN, CDR2 SVGIG (reference sequence). CDR3 size: 11 residues. CDR3 sequence (DNA): TGTGCCTGGAGTTCGGACATGAGCTACACCTTC. It codes for CAWSSDMSYTF.

In its sample, this clonotype was seen many times. This sequence joins TRBV11-2 and TRBJ1-1; the D gene is possibly TRBD1 (6 bases). Trimming removed 0 bases from V and 3 bases from J, with 8 bases in between. The CDR3 loop spans 14 amino acids. In germline, CDR1 is SGHAT, CDR2 FQNNGV. CDR3 sequence reads: CASSLDRGDTEAFF. In DNA, the CDR3 is TGTGCCAGCAGCTTAGATAGGGGGGACACTGAAGCTTTCTTT.

This clonotype was counted ten times or more. The chain uses TRBV7-9 and TRBJ2-3; D possibly corresponds to TRBD2 (6 bases). This CDR3 is 15 amino acids long. Trimming pared 6 bases from V and 0 bases from J, leaving 13 bases between. CDR1 is SEHNR and CDR2 is FQNEAQ in the germline V gene (reference sequence). This CDR3 is CASSLTGTSTDTQYF. In DNA form, the CDR3 reads TGTGCCAGCAGTTTGACCGGGACTAGCACAGATACGCAGTATTTT.

This clonotype was picked up many times. The V and J genes are TRBV20-1 and TRBJ2-4, with 8 bases that match TRBD1. Looked up from germline, CDR1 is DFQATT and CDR2 is SNEGSKA (reference sequence). This CDR3 spans 13 amino acids. V lost 5 bases, J lost 6 bases, and 6 bases stayed unmatched. The CDR3 nucleotides are TGCAGTGCTGTAGGACAGGGCGGAAACATTCAGTACTTC. As protein: CSAVGQGGNIQYF.

Note on this clonotype: This clone may be a read error of a much larger clone one base away. In DNA form, the CDR3 reads TGCGCCAGCAGCCAAGAGGTGAGCGGGAGTCTTTCAGATACGCAGTATTTT. This gives the protein CASSQEVSGSLSDTQYF. V is TRBV4-1 and J is TRBJ2-3; 8 bases are shared with TRBD2. The ends lost 0 bases at V and 4 bases at J; junction bases unmatched: 9. Germline V CDR1 and CDR2: MGHRA, YSYEKL. The CDR3 covers 17 residues.

This clonotype has at least ten counts. The V gene is TRBV27, the J gene TRBJ2-7; D is perhaps TRBD1 (6 bases). CDR3 size: 11 residues. With 6 bases removed from V and 9 bases from J, the gap between germline ends came to 12 bases. CDR1 and CDR2 from the germline V gene are MNHEY and SMNVEV (reference sequence). CDR3 bases: TGTGCCAGCAGGCTGGGGGCTAGGCAGTACTTC. Protein sequence: CASRLGARQYF.

This clonotype occurred many times. The chain uses TRBV28 and TRBJ2-1, with 8 nucleotides matching TRBD1. The V gene end was trimmed by 6 bases and the J gene end by 6 bases; junction bases not matched to a gene: 10. The CDR3 spans 15 residues. Germline CDR1 MDHEN, CDR2 SYDVKM. The CDR3 loop is CASSLLATGANEQFF. As DNA, the CDR3 is TGTGCCAGCAGCCTTCTAGCGACAGGGGCCAATGAGCAGTTCTTC.

The chain has TRBV3-1 and TRBJ2-1, with 9 bases lining up with TRBD1. V was pared by 4 bases and J by 6 bases, with 10 bases of the junction left unmatched. The CDR3 is 16 amino acids. The V gene's germline CDR1 is LGHDT and CDR2 YNNKEL (reference sequence). The CDR3 DNA reads as TGTGCCAGCAGCCCCCTAGGGACAGGGAGCGGCAATGAGCAGTTCTTC. This gives the protein CASSPLGTGSGNEQFF.

J is TRBJ2-4 and V is TRBV2; D remains ambiguous. Germline CDR1 SNHLY, CDR2 FYNNEI. The CDR3 extends over 13 amino acids. Trimming took off 7 bases at V and 8 bases at J, with 15 bases between the two ends. CDR3 protein: CASTTSWADIQYF. CDR3 nucleotides: TGTGCCAGCACCACGTCCTGGGCGGACATTCAGTACTTC.

The sample holds many counts of this clonotype. This chain links TRBV6-1 with TRBJ1-1, with D possibly TRBD1 on 6 matching bases. Between the trimmed V and J ends, which lost 0 bases and 3 bases, there was a span of 14 bases. This CDR3 has 16 amino acids. CDR1 and CDR2 from the germline V gene are MNHNS and SASEGT. CDR3: CASSEAVGGGDTEAFF. In nucleotides, the CDR3 is TGTGCCAGCAGTGAAGCTGTAGGGGGAGGGGACACTGAAGCTTTCTTT.

In this sample, this clonotype turned up many times. The rearrangement joins TRBV6-1 to TRBJ2-1, with D perhaps matching TRBD2 (5 bases). The CDR3 sequence is 15 residues long. V was clipped by 5 bases and J by 1 base, with 12 bases between them. Germline V CDR1 and CDR2: MNHNS, SASEGT. The CDR3 protein is CASSYFGGSYNEQFF. In nucleotides, the CDR3 is TGTGCCAGCAGTTATTTTGGCGGGTCCTACAATGAGCAGTTCTTC.

DNA for the CDR3: TGTGCCAGCAGTTACGGGGGTAGGTTCAATCAGCCCCAGCATTTT. Protein product: CASSYGGRFNQPQHF. J is TRBJ1-5 and V is TRBV6-4, with a tentative D call TRBD1 (5 bases). CDR3 length: 15 residues. With 5 bases removed from V and 3 bases from J, the gap between germline ends came to 14 bases. Per germline, CDR1 MRHNA and CDR2 SNTAGT.

As for this clonotype: An end of the junction does not agree with germline; a read error may underlie this. This sequence joins TRBV7-7 and TRBJ2-1; D gene unclear. CDR1 is SSHAT and CDR2 is FNYEAQ in the germline V gene (reference sequence). This CDR3 region has 15 residues. DNA for the CDR3: TGTGCTAGCAGCTTAGCCCTGACCGATTACAATGAGCAGTTCTTC. Its translation: CASSLALTDYNEQFF.

To note about this clonotype: This clone may be a read error of a much larger clone one base away. V usage is TRBV6-2 or TRBV6-3 and J usage is TRBJ1-4, with D perhaps matching TRBD1 (5 bases). This CDR3 is built from 15 residues. Trimming shortened V by 5 bases and J by 7 bases, and 17 bases separated the two germline ends. CDR1 is MNHEY and CDR2 is SVGEGT in the germline V gene. CDR3 amino acids: CASSGWLGLGEKLFF. In DNA form, the CDR3 reads TGTGCCAGCAGTGGATGGTTGGGGCTTGGTGAAAAACTGTTTTTT.

The chain joins TRBV4-1 to TRBJ2-3; D remains ambiguous. In germline, CDR1 is MGHRA, CDR2 YSYEKL. The V end was cut by 0 bases, the J end by 0 bases, with 7 bases between. This CDR3 has 15 amino acids. In DNA form, the CDR3 reads TGCGCCAGCAGCCAAGATAACCTTAGCACAGATACGCAGTATTTT. Amino acid sequence: CASSQDNLSTDTQYF.

This clonotype was seen many times. The chain combines TRBV5-1 with TRBJ1-1; D not resolved. Germline V gene data show CDR1 as SGHRS and CDR2 as YFSETQ. Trimming left V 7 bases short and J 1 base short, with 17 bases between. The CDR3 runs 15 residues. CDR3 in DNA: TGCGCCAGCTCCCCTGTAGTTCAGAGGAACACTGAAGCTTTCTTT. Its translation: CASSPVVQRNTEAFF.

V is TRBV7-8 and J is TRBJ2-7; 13 bases map to TRBD2. Germline loops: CDR1 SGHVS, CDR2 FQNEAQ. This CDR3 spans 15 amino acids. The ends lost 7 bases at V and 4 bases at J; junction bases unmatched: 7. The CDR3 loop reads CASTARLAGGYEQYF. For the CDR3, the DNA is TGTGCCAGCACCGCGAGACTAGCGGGAGGTTACGAGCAGTACTTC.

This clonotype was observed a handful of times. This sequence joins TRBV29-1 and TRBJ2-1, with 10 nucleotides matching TRBD1. The V segment lost 6 bases and the J segment 5 bases; nucleotides outside the gene matches: 7. Germline V CDR1 and CDR2: SQVTM, ANQGSEA. The CDR3 is made up of 14 amino acids. The chain's CDR3 is CSVKDRGRHNEQFF. As DNA, the CDR3 is TGCAGCGTCAAGGACAGGGGGAGACACAATGAGCAGTTCTTC.

About this clonotype itself: This may arise from a read error, as a much more abundant clone is one base away. Without the conserved terminal phenylalanine or tryptophan, this CDR3 likely stems from a read error. This CDR3 is CASSRVAGNEQYL. The CDR3 DNA sequence: TGTGCCAGCAGTCGGGTAGCGGGAAACGAGCAGTACCTC. The chain uses TRBV6-2 or TRBV6-3 and TRBJ2-7, with 8 bases lining up with TRBD2. Germline V gene sequence: CDR1 MNHEY, CDR2 SVGEGT. The CDR3 runs to 13 residues. Unmatched junction bases numbered 5, after V lost 5 bases and J lost 5 bases.

The chain joins TRBV10-3 to TRBJ2-1; 8 bases fit TRBD2. Trimming took 3 bases from V and 7 from J; bases not matched to a gene: 11. The CDR3 runs 16 residues. CDR1 and CDR2 (germline): ENHRY, SYGVKD. CDR3 loop: CAISDLTGGRSNEQFF. CDR3 DNA sequence: TGTGCCATCAGTGACTTGACTGGCGGGAGGTCTAATGAGCAGTTCTTC.